Below are 26 T cell receptor beta chains sequenced from a single sample in a study of blood T cell repertoires in COVID-19. Clones were read by immunoSEQ multiplex PCR, and TCRdb kept only the in-frame ones, dropping some. The sample lists 95,000 to 110,000 clones; over 65% were seen once. Material: peripheral blood. The receptor source for this set is a human donor in a cohort sampled during active COVID-19.

This chain connects TRBV24-1 to TRBJ2-6, with D possibly being TRBD1 (5 bases). Germline CDR1 KGHDR, CDR2 SFDVKD. The V end lost 2 bases, the J end lost 0 bases, and 7 bases lay between the germline ends. This CDR3 has 16 residues. This CDR3 reads CATSDSQDSGANVLTF. The DNA of the CDR3 is TGTGCCACCAGTGATTCACAGGACTCTGGGGCCAACGTCCTGACTTTC.

This chain connects TRBV10-3 to TRBJ1-1; possible D gene TRBD1, 5 bases. The V end was cut by 9 bases, the J end by 7 bases, with 27 bases between. The CDR3 covers 16 residues. Germline values: CDR1 ENHRY, CDR2 SYGVKD. As DNA, the CDR3 is TGTGCCATGGGGGAGGCATTAGGCAGGTCGAGGAGTGAAGCTTTCTTT. Encoded protein: CAMGEALGRSRSEAFF.

The V gene is TRBV6-6, the J gene TRBJ1-6; D remains ambiguous. The germline V gene encodes CDR1 MNHNY and CDR2 SVGAGI (reference sequence). V lost 2 bases and J 10 bases, leaving 12 bases between the germline ends. The CDR3 extends over 14 amino acids. The CDR3 reads CASSYGREESPLHF. The CDR3 DNA sequence: TGTGCCAGCAGTTACGGTAGGGAGGAATCACCCCTCCACTTT.

V and J are TRBV10-2 and TRBJ1-6; a weak D match, TRBD1 (5 bases). V was trimmed by 0 bases and J by 10 bases, leaving 16 bases between them. Germline CDR1 is WSHSY and CDR2 is SAAADI. This CDR3 is built from 16 residues. CDR3 DNA: TGCGCCAGCAGTGAGTCGTCCGGCGACAGACGCTCACCCCTCCACTTT. This sequence encodes CASSESSGDRRSPLHF.

The chain couples TRBV30 to TRBJ1-3, with 7 bases aligning to TRBD1. The V gene end was trimmed by 2 bases and the J gene end by 0 bases; junction bases not matched to a gene: 10. CDR1 and CDR2 (germline): GTSNPN, SVGIG (reference sequence). This CDR3 spans 17 amino acids. CDR3 region: CAWSRAGGAGSGNTIYF. The CDR3 nucleotides are TGTGCCTGGAGTCGGGCAGGGGGAGCCGGCTCTGGAAACACCATATATTTT.

The chain is built from TRBV9 and TRBJ1-4, with TRBD1 identical over 9 bases. Germline assignment: CDR1 SGDLS and CDR2 YYNGEE. CDR3 length equals 15 residues. Losses at the gene ends were 4 bases for V and 1 base for J; bases not matched to a gene: 2. CDR3 protein: CASSLTGGTNEKLFF. Here the CDR3 DNA reads TGTGCCAGCAGCTTGACAGGGGGAACTAATGAAAAACTGTTTTTT.

V is TRBV7-9 and J is TRBJ2-5; 10 bases agree with TRBD2. The V gene's germline CDR1 is SEHNR and CDR2 FQNEAQ (reference sequence). This CDR3 is built from 18 residues. V gave up 5 bases and J gave up 1 base; unmatched junction bases: 13. The CDR3 spells CASSPPWGRLAGQETQYF. CDR3 sequence (DNA): TGTGCCAGCAGCCCCCCTTGGGGGAGACTAGCGGGCCAAGAGACCCAGTACTTC. Together with reference TRBV7-9 and TRBJ2-5, the CDR3 gives the full variable domain: DTGVSQNPRHKITKRGQNVTFRCDPISEHNRLYWYRQTLGQGPEFLTYFQNEAQLEKSRLLSDRFSAERPKGSFSTLEIQRTEQGDSAMYLCASSPPWGRLAGQETQYFGPGTRLLVL.

The chain links TRBV6-5 to TRBJ2-3; the D is unclear. Germline loops: CDR1 MNHEY, CDR2 SVGAGI. This CDR3 has 13 amino acids. Trimming shortened V by 6 bases and J by 0 bases, and 7 bases separated the two germline ends. As DNA, the CDR3 is TGTGCCAGCAGATCCACTAGCACAGATACGCAGTATTTT. Translation gives CASRSTSTDTQYF.

In DNA, the CDR3 is TGTGCCAGCAGTTACTTCGCGGGGGGGGGAGGTAAGGAGCAGTTCTTC. Translating it yields CASSYFAGGGGKEQFF. The chain has TRBV6-5 and TRBJ2-1, with 9 bases identical to TRBD2. Germline V gene lookup returns CDR1 MNHEY and CDR2 SVGAGI. Trimming removed 1 base from V and 10 bases from J; junction bases left unmatched: 11. The length of the CDR3 is 16 residues.

This clone has a handful of counts. The chain links TRBV6-5 to TRBJ1-4, with D uncertain. Germline CDR1 MNHEY, CDR2 SVGAGI. Deletions cut 5 bases from V and 4 bases from J, with 8 bases between. The CDR3 runs to 13 residues. CDR3 DNA sequence: TGTGCCAGCAGTAGGCAGGTTAATGAAAAACTGTTTTTT. It codes for CASSRQVNEKLFF.

V is TRBV7-9 and J is TRBJ1-5; 9 nucleotides agree with TRBD1. This CDR3 contains 15 residues. Germline values: CDR1 SEHNR, CDR2 FQNEAQ (reference sequence). Losses at the gene ends were 5 bases for V and 7 bases for J; bases not matched to a gene: 9. The CDR3 loop reads CASSPWTGDGQPQHF. The CDR3 coding sequence is TGTGCCAGCAGCCCTTGGACAGGGGACGGCCAGCCCCAGCATTTT.

This clone was counted between two and nine times. This chain connects TRBV25-1 to TRBJ2-2; D perhaps matches TRBD2 (7 bases). Per germline, CDR1 MGHDK and CDR2 SYGVNS. V lost 9 bases, J lost 4 bases, and 18 bases lay in between. The CDR3 sequence is 15 residues long. Here the CDR3 reads CASNGGGVITGELFF. The CDR3 DNA is TGTGCCAGTAATGGCGGGGGCGTTATCACCGGGGAGCTGTTTTTT.

The chain links TRBV5-6 to TRBJ2-3, with 8 bases fitting TRBD2. CDR1 is SGHDT, CDR2 YYEEEE, per germline. This CDR3 contains 17 residues. V lost 4 bases to trimming and J lost 2 bases; unmatched junction nucleotides: 12. This CDR3 is CASSDRVGGAFTDTQYF. The CDR3 DNA sequence: TGTGCCAGCAGCGATAGGGTCGGGGGGGCCTTCACAGATACGCAGTATTTT. Using reference TRBV5-6 and TRBJ2-3 for the parts outside the CDR3, the full variable domain is DAGVTQSPTHLIKTRGQQVTLRCSPKSGHDTVSWYQQALGQGPQFIFQYYEEEERQRGNFPDRFSGHQFPNYSSELNVNALLLGDSALYLCASSDRVGGAFTDTQYFGPGTRLTVL.

The V call is TRBV5-1, the J call TRBJ2-2; 9 nucleotides agree with TRBD1. Trimming cost V 3 bases and J 4 bases; bases outside gene matches: 4. Looked up from germline, CDR1 is SGHRS and CDR2 is YFSETQ. The CDR3 loop spans 15 amino acids. This CDR3 is CASSSRTGATGELFF. The DNA for the CDR3 is TGCGCCAGCAGCTCCCGGACAGGGGCCACCGGGGAGCTGTTTTTT.

This clone was seen more than once but under ten times. V is TRBV7-8 and J is TRBJ2-2; D possibly corresponds to TRBD1 (6 bases). Germline V gene lookup returns CDR1 SGHVS and CDR2 FQNEAQ. CDR3 length: 17 amino acids. V was shortened by 3 bases and J by 4 bases, with 18 bases between the two germline ends. CDR3 residues: CASSFSYRETGTGELFF. CDR3 DNA: TGTGCCAGCAGCTTCAGCTACAGGGAAACGGGCACCGGGGAGCTGTTTTTT.

The J gene is TRBJ1-2, the V gene TRBV6-6, with D possibly matching TRBD1 (5 bases). This CDR3 comprises 15 residues. The germline V gene has CDR1 MNHNY and CDR2 SVGAGI (reference sequence). Trimming removed 0 bases from V and 4 bases from J, with 12 bases in between. The CDR3 nucleotides read TGTGCCAGCAGTTACTCGAAAGGGGATCTCTATGGCTACACCTTC. Its translation is CASSYSKGDLYGYTF.

V is TRBV9 and J is TRBJ2-2; TRBD1 agrees at 9 bases. CDR1 is SGDLS, CDR2 YYNGEE, per germline. The length of the CDR3 is 16 residues. V lost 3 bases to trimming and J lost 7 bases; unmatched junction nucleotides: 10. The CDR3 DNA reads TGTGCCAGCAGCGCACCTGACAGGGGGATCTTCGGGGAGCTGTTTTTT. It encodes CASSAPDRGIFGELFF. The full variable domain, in which reference TRBV9 and TRBJ2-2 provide the parts outside the CDR3, is DSGVTQTPKHLITATGQRVTLRCSPRSGDLSVYWYQQSLDQGLQFLIQYYNGEERAKGNILERFSAQQFPDLHSELNLSSLELGDSALYFCASSAPDRGIFGELFFGEGSRLTVL.

This clone appeared a single time. V is TRBV5-1 and J is TRBJ2-1, with 8 nucleotides matching TRBD1. CDR1 SGHRS and CDR2 YFSETQ come from the germline V gene. The V and J ends lost 3 bases and 7 bases, in that order; junction bases with no gene match: 6. The CDR3 consists of 14 residues. The CDR3 nucleotides read TGCGCCAGCAGCTCAGGGCAGGGGGCGAATGAGCAGTTCTTC. It encodes CASSSGQGANEQFF.

CDR3 coding DNA: TGCGCCAGCAGCTTGCGAAGGACAGGTGACTACAATGAGCAGTTCTTC. As protein: CASSLRRTGDYNEQFF. The chain is built from TRBV5-1 and TRBJ2-1; 7 bases map to TRBD1. V gave up 1 base and J gave up 3 bases; unmatched junction bases: 7. Germline V gene data show CDR1 as SGHRS and CDR2 as YFSETQ. CDR3 length equals 16 residues.

The J gene is TRBJ2-1, the V gene TRBV19, with 10 bases matching TRBD1. Germline V gene data show CDR1 as LNHDA and CDR2 as SQIVND (reference sequence). J lost 3 bases, V lost 7 bases, and 3 bases had no gene match. The CDR3 totals 14 residues. The CDR3 loop is CASKGQGFYNEQFF. The CDR3 nucleotides read TGTGCCAGTAAGGGACAGGGGTTCTACAATGAGCAGTTCTTC. Based on the CDR3 plus reference TRBV19 and TRBJ2-1, the full variable domain is DGGITQSPKYLFRKEGQNVTLSCEQNLNHDAMYWYRQDPGQGLRLIYYSQIVNDFQKGDIAEGYSVSREKKESFPLTVTSAQKNPTAFYLCASKGQGFYNEQFFGPGTRLTVL.

The rearrangement joins TRBV19 to TRBJ1-1, with 11 bases fitting TRBD1. Germline V gives CDR1 LNHDA, CDR2 SQIVND (reference sequence). This CDR3 has 13 residues. The trim removed 8 bases at V and 5 bases at J, leaving 4 bases unmatched. The CDR3 nucleotides read TGTGCCAGTCGGGACAGGGGGTTAACTGAAGCTTTCTTT. It encodes CASRDRGLTEAFF.

In DNA form, the CDR3 reads TGTGCCAGCAACAGGGGGGTGAACACTGAAGCTTTCTTT. Amino acid sequence: CASNRGVNTEAFF. This chain connects TRBV19 to TRBJ1-1; 8 positions match TRBD1. The V and J ends lost 9 bases and 0 bases, in that order; junction bases with no gene match: 3. Germline V lookup: CDR1 LNHDA, CDR2 SQIVND (reference sequence). The CDR3 sequence is 13 residues long. The whole variable domain, remainder taken from reference TRBV19 and TRBJ1-1, is DGGITQSPKYLFRKEGQNVTLSCEQNLNHDAMYWYRQDPGQGLRLIYYSQIVNDFQKGDIAEGYSVSREKKESFPLTVTSAQKNPTAFYLCASNRGVNTEAFFGQGTRLTVV.

The chain uses TRBV5-1 and TRBJ2-7; tentatively, D is TRBD2 (7 bases). V was shortened by 4 bases and J by 0 bases, with 14 bases between the two germline ends. Germline V gene data show CDR1 as SGHRS and CDR2 as YFSETQ. This CDR3 is 15 amino acids long. This CDR3 reads CASSPGAGASYEQYF. CDR3 bases: TGCGCCAGCAGCCCGGGGGCGGGGGCCTCCTACGAGCAGTACTTC.

The chain has TRBV15 and TRBJ1-5; 7 nucleotides align to TRBD1. V was pared by 1 base and J by 1 base, with 4 bases of the junction left unmatched. CDR1 and CDR2 (germline): LNHNV, YYDKDF (reference sequence). This CDR3 contains 16 residues. The chain's CDR3 is CATSRGRQGSNQPQHF. The CDR3 DNA reads TGTGCCACCAGCAGAGGACGACAGGGAAGCAATCAGCCCCAGCATTTT.

This sequence joins TRBV2 and TRBJ2-5; a weak D match, TRBD1 (6 bases). Germline V gene lookup returns CDR1 SNHLY and CDR2 FYNNEI. The CDR3 spans 12 residues. V lost 4 bases and J 5 bases, leaving 8 bases between the germline ends. CDR3 region: CASSGQGETQYF. For the CDR3, the DNA is TGTGCCAGCAGTGGGCAGGGGGAGACCCAGTACTTC.

The chain has TRBV5-1 and TRBJ1-1; unclear D gene. The CDR3 runs 15 residues. Trimming removed 0 bases at V and 2 bases at J, with 11 bases between. Germline assignment: CDR1 SGHRS and CDR2 YFSETQ. The CDR3 region has the DNA TGCGCCAGCAGCTTGGTAGGAGGGAGTAACACTGAAGCTTTCTTT. It encodes CASSLVGGSNTEAFF.